This T cell receptor (beta chain) was identified in a study of early stage breast cancer tumors. Assay: immunoSEQ multiplex PCR; the TCRdb copy retains only in-frame clones and omits some. The sample includes around 25,000 clones, roughly 64% of them seen just once. In germline, CDR1 is SEHNR, CDR2 FQNEAQ (reference sequence). V was shortened by 7 bases and J by 5 bases, with 21 bases between the two germline ends. The length of the CDR3 is 15 residues. This clone was counted a single time. Its target is not known. Points from the study as a whole: Tumor and normal breast were distinguished via blood comparison in 14 of 16 patients. Unsorted bulk genomic DNA sequencing lacked pairing and functional marker data.

The chain has TRBV7-9 and TRBJ2-7; maybe TRBD2 (6 bases). Sequencing used breast tumor tissue. This receptor was taken from a person in their sixties or seventies with breast cancer. CDR3 DNA: TGTGCCAGCATACTTAGCGGAGCCAAAAGGGACGAGCAGTACTTC. This encodes CASILSGAKRDEQYF.